This T cell receptor (beta chain) was recovered during a study of T cells in Graves' hyperthyroidism and ophthalmopathy. Findings of the study overall: Separation of ophthalmopathy from stable hyperthyroidism was achieved by a 13 V-J model. It was a median around seven months before onset that the model predicted ophthalmopathy.

Template material for amplifying TCR beta CDR3 regions consisted of RNA transcripts. A first-round RT-PCR of the TCR CDR3 used the HTBI primer set. TCRdb itself ran the multiplex PCR reads through MiXCR, one entry per CDR3 protein. In the table there are about 98,000 distinct CDR3 sequences, 40% of which are singletons. On this clonotype: What it recognizes is unknown.

The germline V gene has CDR1 MNHEY and CDR2 SMNVEV (reference sequence). V gave up 2 bases and J gave up 7 bases, with 17 bases separating them. This CDR3 comprises 15 residues. It was considered stable Graves' hyperthyroidism when ophthalmopathy did not progress within 18 months. Exclusion of patients followed from uncontrolled infection, other autoimmune disease, pregnancy or lactation. The chain joins TRBV27 to TRBJ1-2; D is unresolved. The clonotype comes from a woman aged 25-40 years with Graves' hyperthyroidism. The sequenced sample consisted of peripheral blood or thyroid tissue (not recorded which). CDR3 sequence (DNA): TGTGCCAGCAGTTTAATGCAGGTTCCTTTGGGTGGCTACACCTTC. This encodes CASSLMQVPLGGYTF.